A selection of T cell receptor beta chains follows, all from one sample in a study of read filtering for tumor transcriptome and immune sequencing. TCRdb re-analysed the reads in MiXCR, keeping a single row per CDR3 protein. Among nearly 60,000 distinct CDR3 sequences listed, over 9% were seen once. The sample taken for sequencing was a population of CD138-negative cells sorted from bone marrow. These receptors all come from a donor at least 40 years old with multiple myeloma. The CDR3 runs from the conserved cysteine through the conserved F or W. Each record gives: V gene, D gene, J gene, clone size, CDR3 protein, CDR3 DNA. The D gene is left open where the match is weak. Rows may omit the clone size; those that give it use once, few, many or a size class.

V: TRBV5-1; D: .; J: TRBJ2-5; size: .; CDR3: CASSLALSETQYF; DNA: TGCGCCAGCAGCTTGGCCCTTAGTGAGACCCAGTACTTC
V: TRBV3-1; D: .; J: TRBJ2-1; size: .; CDR3: CASSQVLGLGRANEQLF; DNA: TGTGCCAGCAGCCAAGTGTTGGGACTGGGCAGAGCGAATGAGCAGCTCTTC
V: TRBV3-1; D: .; J: TRBJ1-5; size: many; CDR3: CASSQRAGNHQPQHF; DNA: TGTGCCAGCAGCCAGAGGGCAGGGAACCATCAGCCCCAGCATTTT
V: TRBV10-1; D: TRBD2; J: TRBJ2-7; size: many; CDR3: CASSESSPAGGRYEQYF; DNA: TGCGCCAGCAGTGAGTCGAGCCCAGCGGGGGGCAGGTACGAGCAGTACTTC
V: TRBV6-5; D: TRBD1; J: TRBJ1-1; size: many; CDR3: CASSYRGLTEAFF; DNA: TGTGCCAGCAGCTACAGGGGGCTCACTGAAGCTTTCTTT
V: TRBV12-3/TRBV12-4; D: .; J: TRBJ1-5; size: many; CDR3: CASSYSRNQPQHF; DNA: TGTGCCAGCAGTTATTCAAGGAATCAGCCCCAGCATTTT
V: TRBV2; D: .; J: TRBJ2-3; size: many; CDR3: CASRRGTDTQYF; DNA: TGTGCCAGCAGGAGGGGCACAGATACGCAGTATTTT
V: TRBV6-6; D: TRBD1; J: TRBJ1-4; size: few; CDR3: CASSYQDRGSEKRFF; DNA: TGTGCCAGCAGTTACCAGGACAGGGGGAGTGAAAAACGGTTTTTT
V: TRBV5-1; D: TRBD1; J: TRBJ2-6; size: many; CDR3: CASSSPRDRGPISGANVLTF; DNA: TGCGCCAGCAGCTCACCGAGAGACAGGGGACCTATCTCTGGGGCCAACGTCCTGACTTTC
V: TRBV19; D: TRBD1; J: TRBJ2-7; size: .; CDR3: CASSTDLGTAYEQYF; DNA: TGTGCCAGTAGTACGGATCTAGGGACAGCCTACGAGCAGTACTTC
V: TRBV30; D: .; J: TRBJ2-1; size: .; CDR3: CAWSRGGAYNEQFF; DNA: TGTGCCTGGAGCCGAGGCGGGGCCTACAATGAGCAGTTCTTC
V: TRBV5-1; D: .; J: TRBJ2-5; size: many; CDR3: CASMSVETQYF; DNA: TGCGCCAGCATGTCGGTAGAGACCCAGTACTTC
V: TRBV5-4; D: .; J: TRBJ1-2; size: many; CDR3: CASSLGTRDDGWGSYGYTF; DNA: TGTGCCAGCAGCTTGGGGACCCGGGACGACGGATGGGGAAGTTATGGCTACACCTTC
V: TRBV18; D: TRBD1; J: TRBJ1-4; size: .; CDR3: CAGSPYGDSATNEKLFF; DNA: TGTGCCGGCTCACCATACGGGGACAGCGCAACTAATGAAAAACTGTTTTTT
V: TRBV9; D: .; J: TRBJ1-1; size: many; CDR3: CASSASNTEAFF; DNA: TGTGCCAGCAGCGCTTCTAACACTGAAGCTTTCTTT
V: TRBV5-1; D: .; J: TRBJ1-2; size: many; CDR3: CASSFGSTVDYGYTF; DNA: TGCGCCAGCAGCTTTGGGTCGACGGTTGACTATGGCTACACCTTC
V: TRBV18; D: TRBD1; J: TRBJ1-1; size: many; CDR3: CASSTGTGHVNTEAFF; DNA: TGTGCCAGCTCAACCGGGACAGGACACGTAAACACTGAAGCTTTCTTT
V: TRBV6-5; D: .; J: TRBJ2-7; size: many; CDR3: CASSYLTEQYF; DNA: TGTGCCAGCAGTTACCTCACCGAGCAGTACTTC
V: TRBV5-1; D: .; J: TRBJ2-7; size: few; CDR3: CASSLLPGATYEQYF; DNA: TGCGCCAGCAGCCTCCTTCCGGGAGCAACCTACGAGCAGTACTTC
V: TRBV20-1; D: .; J: TRBJ2-5; size: many; CDR3: CSAHPGGIAEETQYF; DNA: TGCAGTGCCCATCCAGGAGGGATAGCCGAAGAGACCCAGTACTTC
V: TRBV12-3/TRBV12-4; D: .; J: TRBJ1-5; size: many; CDR3: CASKEGGQPQHF; DNA: TGTGCCAGCAAGGAGGGAGGTCAGCCCCAGCATTTT
V: TRBV12-3/TRBV12-4; D: TRBD1; J: TRBJ1-1; size: many; CDR3: CASRKGQGARGTEAFF; DNA: TGTGCCAGCAGGAAGGGACAGGGGGCGCGAGGCACTGAAGCTTTCTTT
V: TRBV11-2; D: .; J: TRBJ1-1; size: .; CDR3: CASSLVAVSEAFF; DNA: TGTGCCAGCAGCTTAGTGGCGGTCTCTGAAGCTTTCTTT
V: TRBV6-4; D: .; J: TRBJ2-2; size: .; CDR3: CASSDSWKSMGTTGELFF; DNA: TGTGCCAGCAGTGACTCTTGGAAGAGTATGGGTACAACCGGGGAGCTGTTTTTT
V: TRBV12-3/TRBV12-4; D: .; J: TRBJ2-1; size: many; CDR3: CASRRGTGLNEQFF; DNA: TGTGCCAGCAGACGGGGTACAGGGCTCAATGAGCAGTTCTTC
V: TRBV7-3; D: TRBD1; J: TRBJ2-3; size: many; CDR3: CASSFLPGGPDTQYF; DNA: TGTGCCAGCAGCTTCCTACCAGGGGGCCCAGATACGCAGTATTTT
V: TRBV20-1; D: .; J: TRBJ2-7; size: many; CDR3: CSARGVDSHGTYEQYF; DNA: TGCAGTGCTAGAGGGGTGGACAGCCATGGGACCTACGAGCAGTACTTC
V: TRBV20-1; D: .; J: TRBJ2-3; size: many; CDR3: CSASPRGRLSTDTQYF; DNA: TGCAGTGCTAGCCCCAGGGGACGTCTGAGCACAGATACGCAGTATTTT
V: TRBV18; D: .; J: TRBJ2-7; size: .; CDR3: CASSQAITYEQYF; DNA: TGTGCCAGCTCCCAGGCGATAACTTACGAGCAGTACTTC
V: TRBV6-5; D: .; J: TRBJ2-1; size: many; CDR3: CVSSYNRPLSTKSGNEQFF; DNA: TGTGTCAGCAGTTACAATCGTCCCCTCTCTACTAAATCGGGAAATGAGCAGTTCTTC
V: TRBV3-1; D: TRBD2; J: TRBJ2-5; size: .; CDR3: CASSPTWTSGGAQETQYF; DNA: TGTGCCAGCAGCCCCACCTGGACTAGCGGGGGGGCCCAAGAGACCCAGTACTTC
V: TRBV20-1; D: .; J: TRBJ1-1; size: .; CDR3: CSARVRTQAFF; DNA: TGCAGTGCTAGAGTACGGACCCAAGCTTTCTTT
V: TRBV4-2; D: TRBD1; J: TRBJ1-4; size: many; CDR3: CASSQLVGTGLPATNEKLFF; DNA: TGTGCCAGCAGCCAATTGGTCGGGACAGGATTACCCGCAACTAATGAAAAACTGTTTTTT
V: TRBV5-6; D: .; J: TRBJ1-3; size: many; CDR3: CASSLTGFSSGNTIYF; DNA: TGTGCCAGCAGCTTGACTGGTTTTTCATCCGGAAACACCATATATTTT
V: TRBV7-9; D: TRBD1; J: TRBJ1-4; size: many; CDR3: CASSLSSGGNEKLFF; DNA: TGTGCCAGCAGCTTATCGTCAGGGGGTAATGAAAAACTGTTTTTT
V: TRBV18; D: .; J: TRBJ2-4; size: few; CDR3: CASSPFGGEGKNIQYF; DNA: TGTGCCAGCTCACCTTTCGGGGGAGAAGGCAAAAACATTCAGTACTTC
V: TRBV28; D: .; J: TRBJ2-3; size: many; CDR3: CASNRITDTQYF; DNA: TGTGCCAGCAACCGCATCACAGATACGCAGTATTTT
V: TRBV5-5; D: TRBD2; J: TRBJ2-5; size: few; CDR3: CASSRPGSAGLEGGTQYF; DNA: TGTGCCAGCAGCCGCCCGGGGAGTGCGGGACTAGAAGGTGGAACCCAGTACTTC
V: TRBV30; D: TRBD2; J: TRBJ2-3; size: many; CDR3: CAWSVGLAGVYTQYF; DNA: TGTGCCTGGAGTGTGGGACTAGCGGGGGTATATACGCAGTATTTT
V: TRBV7-2; D: .; J: TRBJ2-5; size: many; CDR3: CASSLSAAQETQYF; DNA: TGTGCCAGCAGCTTATCGGCCGCCCAAGAGACCCAGTACTTC
V: TRBV5-1; D: TRBD1; J: TRBJ2-7; size: many; CDR3: CASSTQGDYEQYF; DNA: TGCGCCAGCAGCACACAGGGGGACTACGAGCAGTACTTC
V: TRBV24-1; D: TRBD2; J: TRBJ2-3; size: many; CDR3: CATSYGGAYGTDTQYF; DNA: TGTGCCACCTCTTACGGGGGGGCATATGGCACAGATACGCAGTATTTT
V: TRBV10-1; D: .; J: TRBJ2-2; size: many; CDR3: CASSDLHTYTGELFF; DNA: TGCGCCAGCAGCGACCTGCATACCTACACCGGGGAGCTGTTTTTT
V: TRBV6-6; D: .; J: TRBJ1-4; size: many; CDR3: CASSYLPGAREKLFF; DNA: TGTGCCAGCAGTTACCTTCCAGGAGCTAGGGAAAAACTGTTTTTT
V: TRBV5-1; D: .; J: TRBJ2-2; size: .; CDR3: CASSWTGAGSTGELFF; DNA: TGCGCCAGCAGCTGGACTGGGGCAGGGAGCACCGGGGAGCTGTTTTTT
V: TRBV7-9; D: .; J: TRBJ2-3; size: many; CDR3: CASTPGDANVRTDTQYF; DNA: TGTGCCAGCACCCCGGGGGACGCCAATGTTCGAACAGATACGCAGTATTTT